The following is a TCR beta chain sequence with its context. Its antigen is not identified. The sample is drawn from a study of T cell responses to AZD1222 COVID-19 vaccine. The CDR3 sequence is 15 residues long. Germline lookup yields CDR1 SGHVS and CDR2 FQNEAQ. The V end lost 1 base, the J end lost 4 bases, and 13 bases lay between the germline ends. Generated by immunoSEQ multiplex PCR, the TCRdb table keeps only in-frame clones and is missing some. The table shows under 200,000 clones, with around 94% occurring only once. Regarding the study as a whole: Females made up more of the donors, who were largely white British, and clonal diversity may have come out too low. Baseline antibody screening turned up just six or seven seropositive AZD1222 recipients. Increases in Spike-specific TCR breadth and depth were seen after two AZD1222 doses.

The sequence was collected from an adult who received the MenACWY meningococcal vaccine as a control. Specimen: peripheral blood, collected 28 days after the second dose of the MenACWY control vaccine. This rearrangement joins TRBV7-8 to TRBJ1-1, with unresolved D. The CDR3 region is CASSLVAVLVTEAFF. DNA for the CDR3: TGTGCCAGCAGCTTAGTGGCAGTTCTAGTCACTGAAGCTTTCTTT.